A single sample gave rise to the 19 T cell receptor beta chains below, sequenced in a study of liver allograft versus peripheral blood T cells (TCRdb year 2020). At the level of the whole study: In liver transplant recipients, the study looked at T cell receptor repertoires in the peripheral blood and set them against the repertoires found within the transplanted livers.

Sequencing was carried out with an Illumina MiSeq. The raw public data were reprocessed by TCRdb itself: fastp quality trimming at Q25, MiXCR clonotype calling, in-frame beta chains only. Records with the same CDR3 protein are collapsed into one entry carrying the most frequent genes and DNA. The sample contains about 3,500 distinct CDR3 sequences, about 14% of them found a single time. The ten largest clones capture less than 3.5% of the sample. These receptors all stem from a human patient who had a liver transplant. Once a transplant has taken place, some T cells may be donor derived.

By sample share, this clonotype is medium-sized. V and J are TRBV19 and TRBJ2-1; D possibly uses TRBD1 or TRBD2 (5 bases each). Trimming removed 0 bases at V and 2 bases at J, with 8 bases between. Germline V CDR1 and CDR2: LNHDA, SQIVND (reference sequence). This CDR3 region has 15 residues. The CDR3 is CASSIDRGPYNEQFF. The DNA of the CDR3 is TGTGCCAGTAGTATAGATCGGGGCCCCTACAATGAGCAGTTCTTC.

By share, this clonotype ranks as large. This CDR3 is CASSPQGNYGYTF. DNA of the CDR3: TGTGCCAGCTCACCACAGGGGAACTATGGCTACACCTTC. The rearrangement uses TRBV18 and TRBJ1-2; perhaps TRBD1 as D (5 bases). Looked up from germline, CDR1 is KGHSH and CDR2 is LQKENI. There are 13 residues in the CDR3. The V and J ends lost 1 base and 2 bases respectively, with 5 bases between them.

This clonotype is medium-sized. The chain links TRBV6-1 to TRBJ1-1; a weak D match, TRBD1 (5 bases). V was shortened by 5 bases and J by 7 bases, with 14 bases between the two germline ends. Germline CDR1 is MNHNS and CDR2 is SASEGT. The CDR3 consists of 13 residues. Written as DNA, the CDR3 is TGTGCCAGCAGTTATGACAGAAGCCATGAAGCTTTCTTT. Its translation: CASSYDRSHEAFF.

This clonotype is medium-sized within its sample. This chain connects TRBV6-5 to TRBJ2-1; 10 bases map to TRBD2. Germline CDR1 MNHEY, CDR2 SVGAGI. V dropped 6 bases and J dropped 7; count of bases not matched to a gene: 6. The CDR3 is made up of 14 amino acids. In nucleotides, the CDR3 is TGTGCCAGCAGAGCAAGCGGGAGGGGGAATGAGCAGTTCTTC. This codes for CASRASGRGNEQFF.

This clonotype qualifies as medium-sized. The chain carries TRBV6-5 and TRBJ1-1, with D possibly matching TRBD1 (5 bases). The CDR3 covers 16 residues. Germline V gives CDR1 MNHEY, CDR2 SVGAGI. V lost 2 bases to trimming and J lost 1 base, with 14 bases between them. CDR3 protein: CASSYAPGGGNTEAFF. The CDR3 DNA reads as TGTGCCAGCAGTTACGCCCCCGGGGGGGGGAACACTGAAGCTTTCTTT.

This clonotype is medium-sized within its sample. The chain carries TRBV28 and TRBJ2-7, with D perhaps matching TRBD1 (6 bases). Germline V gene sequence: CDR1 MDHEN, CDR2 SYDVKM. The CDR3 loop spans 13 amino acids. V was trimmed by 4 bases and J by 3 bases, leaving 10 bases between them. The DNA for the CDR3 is TGTGCCAGCAGTTCGGGACACCTCTACGAGCAGTACTTC. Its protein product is CASSSGHLYEQYF.

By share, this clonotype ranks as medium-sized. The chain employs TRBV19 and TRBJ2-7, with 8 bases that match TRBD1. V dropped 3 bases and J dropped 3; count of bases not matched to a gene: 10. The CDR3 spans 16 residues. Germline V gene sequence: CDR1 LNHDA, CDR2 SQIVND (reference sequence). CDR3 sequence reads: CASSIRAGTGLYEQYF. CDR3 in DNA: TGTGCCAGTAGTATTCGGGCCGGGACAGGACTCTACGAGCAGTACTTC.

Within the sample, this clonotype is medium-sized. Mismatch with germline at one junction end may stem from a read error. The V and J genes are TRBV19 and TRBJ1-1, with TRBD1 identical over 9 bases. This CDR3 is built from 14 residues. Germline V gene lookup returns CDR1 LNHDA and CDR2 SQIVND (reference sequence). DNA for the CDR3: TGTGACAGTAGTGCTACAGGGGGCTACACTGAAGCTTTCTTT. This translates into CDSSATGGYTEAFF.

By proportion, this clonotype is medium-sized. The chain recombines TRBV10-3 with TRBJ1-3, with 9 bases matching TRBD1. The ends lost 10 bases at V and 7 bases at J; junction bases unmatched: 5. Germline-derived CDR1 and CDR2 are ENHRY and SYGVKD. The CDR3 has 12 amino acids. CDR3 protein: CATAQGANTIYF. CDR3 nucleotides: TGTGCCACTGCACAGGGGGCTAACACCATATATTTT.

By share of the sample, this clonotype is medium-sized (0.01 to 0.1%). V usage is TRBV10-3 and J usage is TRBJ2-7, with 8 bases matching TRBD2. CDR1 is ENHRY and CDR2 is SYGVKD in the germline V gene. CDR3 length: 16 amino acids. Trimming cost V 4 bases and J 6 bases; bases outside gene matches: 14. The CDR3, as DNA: TGTGCCATCAGTGGACAGCGGGGGCGGGCGGTTCGCGAGCAGTACTTC. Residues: CAISGQRGRAVREQYF.

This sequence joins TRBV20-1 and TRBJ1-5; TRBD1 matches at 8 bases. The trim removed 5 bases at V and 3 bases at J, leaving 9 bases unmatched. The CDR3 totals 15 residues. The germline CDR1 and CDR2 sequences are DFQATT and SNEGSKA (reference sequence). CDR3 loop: CSAVTTTGDNQPQHF. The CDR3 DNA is TGCAGTGCTGTGACCACGACAGGGGACAATCAGCCCCAGCATTTT.

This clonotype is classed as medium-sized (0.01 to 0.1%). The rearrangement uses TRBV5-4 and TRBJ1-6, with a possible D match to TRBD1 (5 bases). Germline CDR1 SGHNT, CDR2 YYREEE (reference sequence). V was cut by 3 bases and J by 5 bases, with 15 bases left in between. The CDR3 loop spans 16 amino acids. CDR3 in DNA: TGTGCCAGCAGCTGGGGCCCCTCAATCCATAATTCACCCCTCCACTTT. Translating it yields CASSWGPSIHNSPLHF.

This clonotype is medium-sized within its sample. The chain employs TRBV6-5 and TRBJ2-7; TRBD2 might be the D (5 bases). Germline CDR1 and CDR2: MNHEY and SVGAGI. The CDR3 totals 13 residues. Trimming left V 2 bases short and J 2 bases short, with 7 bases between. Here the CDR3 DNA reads TGTGCCAGCAGTTACAGGGAGACCTACGAGCAGTACTTC. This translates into CASSYRETYEQYF.

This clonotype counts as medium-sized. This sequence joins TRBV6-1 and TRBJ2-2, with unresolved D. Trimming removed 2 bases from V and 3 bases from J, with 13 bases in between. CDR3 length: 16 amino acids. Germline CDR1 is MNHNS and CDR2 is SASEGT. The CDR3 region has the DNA TGTGCCAGCAGTGAATACGGTGGCAGTCACACCGGGGAGCTGTTTTTT. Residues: CASSEYGGSHTGELFF.

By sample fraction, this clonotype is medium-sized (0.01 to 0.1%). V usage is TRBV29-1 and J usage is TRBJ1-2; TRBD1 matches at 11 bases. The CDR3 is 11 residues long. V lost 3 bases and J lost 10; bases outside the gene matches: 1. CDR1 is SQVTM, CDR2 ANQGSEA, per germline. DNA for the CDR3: TGCAGCGTTGAGGACAGGGGGCTCTACACCTTC. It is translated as CSVEDRGLYTF.

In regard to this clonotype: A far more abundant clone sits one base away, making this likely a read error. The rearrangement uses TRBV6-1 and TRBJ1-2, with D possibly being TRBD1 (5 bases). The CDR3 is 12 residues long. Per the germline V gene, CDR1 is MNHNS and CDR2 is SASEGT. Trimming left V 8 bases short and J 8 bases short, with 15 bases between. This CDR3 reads CASGGGGYGYTF. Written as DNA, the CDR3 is TGTGCCAGCGGCGGGGGAGGGTACGGCTACACCTTC.

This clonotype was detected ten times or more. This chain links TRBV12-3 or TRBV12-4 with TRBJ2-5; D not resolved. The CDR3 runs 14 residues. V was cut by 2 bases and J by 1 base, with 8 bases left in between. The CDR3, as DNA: TGTGCCAGCAGTTTACTGGATAGCCAAGAGACCCAGTACTTC. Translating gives CASSLLDSQETQYF.

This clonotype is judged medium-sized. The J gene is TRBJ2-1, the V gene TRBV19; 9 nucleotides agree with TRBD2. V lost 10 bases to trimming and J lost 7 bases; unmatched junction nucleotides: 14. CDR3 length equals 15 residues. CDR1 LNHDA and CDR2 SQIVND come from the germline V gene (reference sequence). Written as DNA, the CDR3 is TGTGCCACCGCCAGGGCTAGCGGGAATTTGAATGAGCAGTTCTTC. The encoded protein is CATARASGNLNEQFF.

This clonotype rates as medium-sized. The chain's CDR3 is CASSGQPDSYNSPLHF. The DNA for the CDR3 is TGTGCCAGCAGCGGACAGCCAGACTCCTATAATTCACCCCTCCACTTT. V usage is TRBV6-6 and J usage is TRBJ1-6, with D maybe TRBD1 (6 bases). The CDR3 has 16 residues. Germline V gene lookup returns CDR1 MNHNY and CDR2 SVGAGI (reference sequence). Trimming pared 6 bases from V and 0 bases from J, leaving 12 bases between.